The 22 T cell receptor beta chains below come from one sample, sequenced in a study of blood T cell repertoires in COVID-19. This table comes from immunoSEQ multiplex PCR, and its TCRdb copy is limited to in-frame clones, with some not included. Of over 250,000 clones in the sample, approximately 87% were seen once. The sequencing input was PBMCs or T cells enriched from blood (not recorded which). These receptors were taken from a woman aged 25 to 39 who had recovered from COVID-19.

The V call is TRBV2, the J call TRBJ2-7; TRBD1 aligns across 7 bases. V shed 7 bases, J shed 0 bases, and the junction held 6 bases outside the gene matches. The germline gives CDR1 SNHLY, CDR2 FYNNEI. The CDR3 has 14 amino acids. DNA for the CDR3: TGTGCCAGCACCGGTGGGGACAGCTCCTACGAGCAGTACTTC. This gives the protein CASTGGDSSYEQYF.

Worth noting for this clone: Other DNA variants within this sample encode the same CDR3. The chain carries TRBV19 and TRBJ1-1; D remains unclear. The CDR3 is made up of 13 amino acids. CDR1 LNHDA and CDR2 SQIVND come from the germline V gene (reference sequence). The ends were cut back, 4 bases at V and 0 bases at J, with 6 bases in the middle. In DNA, the CDR3 is TGTGCCAGTAGTAATACAGTGAACACTGAAGCTTTCTTT. Amino acids: CASSNTVNTEAFF.

The chain uses TRBV6-5 and TRBJ1-2; D may be TRBD1 (6 bases). CDR1 is MNHEY and CDR2 is SVGAGI in the germline V gene. The V gene lost 7 bases and the J gene lost 2 bases, with 14 bases spanning the gap. This CDR3 spans 14 amino acids. The CDR3 coding sequence is TGTGCCAGCACCCGCAATGACAGGAACTATGGCTACACCTTC. It specifies CASTRNDRNYGYTF.

This clone was detected a few times. This chain links TRBV19 with TRBJ2-2; the match to TRBD1 covers 8 bases. Trimming cost V 4 bases and J 1 base; bases outside gene matches: 23. Looked up from germline, CDR1 is LNHDA and CDR2 is SQIVND (reference sequence). The CDR3 length is 22 residues. Written as DNA, the CDR3 is TGTGCCAGTAGTACGACTTTTCGGAGGACAGGGCTCTCCCGACGGAACACCGGGGAGCTGTTTTTT. This sequence encodes CASSTTFRRTGLSRRNTGELFF.

The chain is built from TRBV5-1 and TRBJ1-1; TRBD1 matches at 8 bases. CDR3 length equals 15 residues. With 1 base clipped from V and 1 base from J, the junction kept 3 bases outside the gene matches. Germline V gene sequence: CDR1 SGHRS, CDR2 YFSETQ. The CDR3 is CASSLITGGNTEAFF. CDR3 bases: TGCGCCAGCAGCTTGATTACAGGGGGGAACACTGAAGCTTTCTTT.

V is TRBV18 and J is TRBJ1-6; D is perhaps TRBD1 (5 bases). The V gene lost 3 bases and the J gene lost 8 bases, with 20 bases spanning the gap. The CDR3 runs to 17 residues. The germline V gene has CDR1 KGHSH and CDR2 LQKENI. CDR3 sequence (DNA): TGTGCCAGCTCACCCTACCCCGACAGTGGCTACGATTCACCCCTCCACTTT. It yields the protein CASSPYPDSGYDSPLHF.

This chain connects TRBV4-1 to TRBJ1-1; 9 nucleotides align to TRBD1. This CDR3 has 17 amino acids. Germline values: CDR1 MGHRA, CDR2 YSYEKL. V shed 0 bases, J shed 4 bases, and the junction held 9 bases outside the gene matches. CDR3 region: CASSQDGRQGGITEAFF. The CDR3 DNA reads TGCGCCAGCAGCCAAGATGGTCGACAGGGGGGGATCACTGAAGCTTTCTTT.

The chain joins TRBV7-2 to TRBJ1-5; TRBD1 matches 10 bases. With V trimmed by 1 base and J by 7 bases, 7 bases remained unmatched. CDR1 and CDR2 from the germline V gene are SGHTA and FQGNSA. The CDR3 is made up of 16 amino acids. In nucleotides, the CDR3 is TGTGCCAGCAGCTTAGTTTTGGGGACAGGGGACCAGCCCCAGCATTTT. This sequence encodes CASSLVLGTGDQPQHF.

The J gene is TRBJ2-1, the V gene TRBV28, with 8 positions matching TRBD1. The CDR3 extends over 12 amino acids. The V and J ends lost 6 bases and 14 bases, in that order; junction bases with no gene match: 9. Germline CDR1 MDHEN, CDR2 SYDVKM. For the CDR3, the DNA is TGTGCCAGCAGCCCCGCAGGGGGCGCCGAGTTCTTC. Translating it yields CASSPAGGAEFF.

The chain combines TRBV3-1 (or the pseudogene TRBV3-2) with TRBJ2-3; 11 nucleotides match TRBD2. V shed 4 bases and J 3 bases; nucleotides not matched to a gene: 12. Per germline, CDR1 LGHDT and CDR2 YNNKEL (reference sequence). The CDR3 covers 18 residues. The DNA for the CDR3 is TGTGCCAGCAGCCTAGAATCCTTAGCGGGGGGGCCGACAGATACGCAGTATTTT. Translated: CASSLESLAGGPTDTQYF.

V usage is TRBV3-1 (or the pseudogene TRBV3-2) and J usage is TRBJ2-3, with 15 bases matching TRBD2. Trimming at V came to 5 bases and at J to 0 bases, leaving 6 bases not matched to a gene. Germline assignment: CDR1 LGHDT and CDR2 YNNKEL (reference sequence). The CDR3 runs 18 residues. In nucleotides, the CDR3 is TGTGCCAGCAGCTACGGACTAGCGGGGGGGCTTAGCACAGATACGCAGTATTTT. Translating gives CASSYGLAGGLSTDTQYF.

The chain uses TRBV5-1 and TRBJ1-5, with D maybe TRBD1 (5 bases). This CDR3 contains 14 residues. The V gene's germline CDR1 is SGHRS and CDR2 YFSETQ. The V and J ends lost 4 bases and 4 bases respectively, with 12 bases between them. Here the CDR3 reads CASSPVSGNQPQHF. The CDR3, as DNA: TGCGCCAGCAGCCCCGTATCAGGGAATCAGCCCCAGCATTTT.

This clone was picked up a small number of times. This chain joins TRBV29-1 and TRBJ2-7; 9 positions match TRBD1. Germline loops: CDR1 SQVTM, CDR2 ANQGSEA. Trimming cost V 7 bases and J 1 base; bases outside gene matches: 5. The CDR3 runs 13 residues. CDR3 nucleotide sequence: TGCAGCGCCGGACAGGGGCCTTCCTACGAGCAGTACTTC. Encoded protein: CSAGQGPSYEQYF.

The chain joins TRBV3-1 (or the pseudogene TRBV3-2) to TRBJ1-4, with 12 bases that match TRBD1. V dropped 5 bases and J dropped 8; count of bases not matched to a gene: 3. The CDR3 is 14 amino acids. CDR1 is LGHDT and CDR2 is YNNKEL in the germline V gene (reference sequence). The CDR3 region is CASSSGTGGEKLFF. The CDR3 region has the DNA TGTGCCAGCAGCTCCGGGACAGGGGGCGAAAAACTGTTTTTT.

The chain uses TRBV18 and TRBJ1-1; D possibly corresponds to TRBD1 (6 bases). The CDR3 spans 15 residues. V lost 3 bases and J 2 bases, leaving 13 bases between the germline ends. In germline, CDR1 is KGHSH, CDR2 LQKENI. This chain's CDR3 is CASSPSGHINTEAFF. The CDR3 DNA is TGTGCCAGCTCACCCTCGGGACATATCAACACTGAAGCTTTCTTT. The variable domain in full, completed from reference TRBV18 and TRBJ1-1, reads NAGVMQNPRHLVRRRGQEARLRCSPMKGHSHVYWYRQLPEEGLKFMVYLQKENIIDESGMPKERFSAEFPKEGPSILRIQQVVRGDSAAYFCASSPSGHINTEAFFGQGTRLTVV.

V usage is TRBV5-1 and J usage is TRBJ2-2; a weak D match, TRBD2 (6 bases). Germline V gene sequence: CDR1 SGHRS, CDR2 YFSETQ. The CDR3 runs to 15 residues. The V end was cut by 0 bases, the J end by 4 bases, with 10 bases between. The CDR3 sequence is CASSLVRGTTGELFF. In DNA, the CDR3 is TGCGCCAGCAGCTTGGTTCGGGGGACCACCGGGGAGCTGTTTTTT. Together with reference TRBV5-1 and TRBJ2-2, the CDR3 gives the full variable domain: KAGVTQTPRYLIKTRGQQVTLSCSPISGHRSVSWYQQTPGQGLQFLFEYFSETQRNKGNFPGRFSGRQFSNSRSEMNVSTLELGDSALYLCASSLVRGTTGELFFGEGSRLTVL.

This rearrangement joins TRBV29-1 to TRBJ1-4; the D gene is possibly TRBD1 (6 bases). The germline gives CDR1 SQVTM, CDR2 ANQGSEA. This CDR3 is built from 15 residues. Between the trimmed V and J ends, which lost 6 bases and 5 bases, there was a span of 19 bases. CDR3 sequence: CSVDAPGQENEKLFF. The CDR3 nucleotides are TGCAGCGTCGACGCGCCGGGACAAGAGAATGAAAAACTGTTTTTT.

V is TRBV19 and J is TRBJ1-4; D is unclear. V shed 6 bases and J shed 6 bases, with 11 bases lying between them. The CDR3 totals 13 residues. The germline V gene encodes CDR1 LNHDA and CDR2 SQIVND (reference sequence). CDR3 region: CASRYWGDEKLFF. For the CDR3, the DNA is TGTGCCAGTAGATATTGGGGAGATGAAAAACTGTTTTTT. Drawing the rest from reference TRBV19 and TRBJ1-4, the complete variable domain is DGGITQSPKYLFRKEGQNVTLSCEQNLNHDAMYWYRQDPGQGLRLIYYSQIVNDFQKGDIAEGYSVSREKKESFPLTVTSAQKNPTAFYLCASRYWGDEKLFFGSGTQLSVL.

This chain connects TRBV30 to TRBJ1-4; 8 bases agree with TRBD1. CDR1 and CDR2 from the germline V gene are GTSNPN and SVGIG (reference sequence). Trimming took 3 bases from V and 4 from J; bases not matched to a gene: 4. CDR3 size: 14 residues. This chain's CDR3 is CAWSKGQVNEKLFF. CDR3 coding DNA: TGTGCCTGGAGCAAGGGACAGGTTAATGAAAAACTGTTTTTT.

The genes are TRBV7-9 and TRBJ1-1; D remains unclear. V was cut by 5 bases and J by 1 base, with 11 bases left in between. CDR1 is SEHNR and CDR2 is FQNEAQ in the germline V gene (reference sequence). The CDR3 is 14 amino acids. CDR3 sequence (DNA): TGTGCCAGCAGCCCCTGGGCAGGGAACACTGAAGCTTTCTTT. Translation gives CASSPWAGNTEAFF.

The CDR3 DNA sequence: TGTGCCAGTAGTCGAGGGGGCTCTGGAAACACCATATATTTT. This gives the protein CASSRGGSGNTIYF. This chain connects TRBV19 to TRBJ1-3; D is possibly TRBD1 (6 bases). CDR3 length equals 14 residues. V lost 5 bases, J lost 0 bases, and 8 bases lay in between. Germline assignment: CDR1 LNHDA and CDR2 SQIVND (reference sequence).

The rearrangement joins TRBV9 to TRBJ2-2; tentatively, D is TRBD2 (7 bases). There are 18 residues in the CDR3. The ends were cut back, 1 base at V and 5 bases at J, with 21 bases in the middle. The germline V gene encodes CDR1 SGDLS and CDR2 YYNGEE. CDR3 region: CASSVRLLGGAVTGELFF. The CDR3 nucleotides read TGTGCCAGCAGCGTACGGTTGCTGGGGGGGGCGGTGACCGGGGAGCTGTTTTTT.